Described below is a single T cell receptor (beta chain) sequence and its context. The identical CDR3 is also encoded by other nucleotide sequences in the sample. The data originate from a study of blood T cell repertoires in COVID-19. Study details: Acute and convalescent COVID-19 specimens originated in the United States, Italy and Spain. The analysed material was cDNA or gDNA that came from T cells, B-cell-depleted T cells, or PBMCs.

In the authors' methods: Estimation of nucleated cell counts relied on the amplification of reference gene primers. The table came from immunoSEQ multiplex PCR; TCRdb's copy has only in-frame clones and leaves some out. From that table come the V and J calls and clone size; the DNA was used to work out D and trimming. The sample consists of hundreds of thousands of clones, about 86% of them appearing once. V trimming: 3 bases; J trimming: 8 bases; junction bases outside the gene matches: 0. The CDR3 extends over 12 amino acids. Germline V gives CDR1 MNHEY, CDR2 SVGAGI. This receptor was taken from a woman aged 30 to 39 who had recovered from COVID-19. This chain uses TRBV6-5 with TRBJ2-1; 8 bases are a match to TRBD2. The sequencing sample was made of peripheral blood. CDR3 nucleotides: TGTGCCAGCAGTTATAGCGGGGATGAGCAGTTCTTC. It encodes CASSYSGDEQFF.